This TCR beta chain was recovered during a study of T cells in Graves' hyperthyroidism and ophthalmopathy. V dropped 3 bases and J dropped 3; count of bases not matched to a gene: 4. The CDR3 spans 15 residues. Per the germline V gene, CDR1 is SGDLS and CDR2 is YYNGEE. This clonotype was seen only a few times. RNA transcripts were the template for amplifying TCR beta CDR3 regions. During a first-round RT-PCR of the TCR CDR3, the HTBI primer set was used. MiXCR, run by TCRdb on the multiplex PCR reads, gives a single entry per CDR3 protein. Of roughly 650,000 distinct CDR3 sequences listed, 16% are singletons.

The sample taken for sequencing was blood. This rearrangement joins TRBV9 to TRBJ2-3; 10 nucleotides match TRBD2. The sequence was obtained from a woman aged 40 to 50 with Graves' ophthalmopathy. The CDR3 loop is CASSAGTSATDTQYF. The CDR3 DNA reads TGTGCCAGCAGCGCCGGGACTAGCGCGACAGATACGCAGTATTTT.